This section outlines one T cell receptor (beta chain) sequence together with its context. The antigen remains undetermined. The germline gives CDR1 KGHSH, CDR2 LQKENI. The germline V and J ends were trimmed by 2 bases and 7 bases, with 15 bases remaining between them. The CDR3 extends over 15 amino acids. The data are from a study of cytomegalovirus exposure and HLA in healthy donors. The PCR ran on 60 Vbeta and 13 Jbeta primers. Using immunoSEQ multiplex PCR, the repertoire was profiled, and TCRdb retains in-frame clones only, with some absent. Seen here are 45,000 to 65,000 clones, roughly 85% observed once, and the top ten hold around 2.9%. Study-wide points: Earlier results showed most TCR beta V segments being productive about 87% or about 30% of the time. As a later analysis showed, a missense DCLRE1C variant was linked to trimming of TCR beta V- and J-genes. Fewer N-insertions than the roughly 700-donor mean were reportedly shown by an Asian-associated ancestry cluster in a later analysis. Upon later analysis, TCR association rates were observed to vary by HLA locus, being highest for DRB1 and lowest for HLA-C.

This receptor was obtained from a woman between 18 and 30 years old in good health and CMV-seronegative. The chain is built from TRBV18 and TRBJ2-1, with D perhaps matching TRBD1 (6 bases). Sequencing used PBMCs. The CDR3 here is CASSPGRGSWNEQFF. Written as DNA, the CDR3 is TGTGCCAGCTCACCAGGCAGGGGTTCATGGAATGAGCAGTTCTTC.